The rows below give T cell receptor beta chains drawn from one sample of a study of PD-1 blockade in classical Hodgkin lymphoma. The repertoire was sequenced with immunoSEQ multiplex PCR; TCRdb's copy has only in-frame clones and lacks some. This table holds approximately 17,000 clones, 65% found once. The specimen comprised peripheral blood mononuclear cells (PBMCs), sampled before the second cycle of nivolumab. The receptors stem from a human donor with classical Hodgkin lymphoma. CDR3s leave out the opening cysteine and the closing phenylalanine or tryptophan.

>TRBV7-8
ASSLASLGTKNIQY
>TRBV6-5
ASSYRTGFYNSPLH
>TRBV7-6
ASSNGLAGDTGELF
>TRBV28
ASSLEGQRKAF
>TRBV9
ASSVSPTGVSYGYT
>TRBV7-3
ASSSSGTGLYGYT
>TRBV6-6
ASSRDTRNTEAF
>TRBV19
ASRFRSTDTQY
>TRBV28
ASSPPPGLAGDLGEQY
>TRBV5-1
ASTTEGGTSPLH
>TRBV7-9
ASSLATRHYTQY
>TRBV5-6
ASSSLGNTIY
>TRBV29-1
SVEGQGGIYEQY
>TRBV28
ASSSLPSGRSETQY
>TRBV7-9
ASSASPQGWPGELF
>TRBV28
ASSLLFGDQPQH
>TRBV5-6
ASSAGLAGAWETQY
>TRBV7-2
ASSSKGGLSREQF
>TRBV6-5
ASSYDGLLSDTQY
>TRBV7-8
ASSLWPSEYNEQF
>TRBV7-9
ASSLGPSGNEKLF
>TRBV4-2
ASSQRTQGVINYGYT
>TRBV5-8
ASSLVNLLGHEQF
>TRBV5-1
ASSLASSYEQY
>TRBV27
ASSSLSGTSRYEQY
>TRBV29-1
SAQGGTPQY
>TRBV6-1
ASRPQGRVEETQY
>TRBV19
ASSIPGGLEKLF
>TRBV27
ASSFTGNQPQH
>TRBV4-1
ASSQAYKGPGDYEQY
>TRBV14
ASSPGGEKLF
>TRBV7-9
ASSPPSGLAGGEQY
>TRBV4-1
ASSQNQPFEQY
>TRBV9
ASSEGGGTRIFGGELF
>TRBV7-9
ASTGLDKGYNEQF
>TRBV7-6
ASSPKGGWNEQF
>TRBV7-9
ASSLSQGPQH
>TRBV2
ASSENGGMKAF
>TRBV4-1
ASSYIPETSTDTQY
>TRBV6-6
ASSRDRQETQY
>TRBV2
ASRETVIYEQY
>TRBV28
ARVDYGASGSQDEQF
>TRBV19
ASSSNRKIYGYT
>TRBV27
ASSPGTGRQPQH
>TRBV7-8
ASSFTGTSPYEQY
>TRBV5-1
ASSLTSGGYSNTGELF
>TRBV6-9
ASSARQGVGYT
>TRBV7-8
ASSSDRGFVEAF
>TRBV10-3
AISVGSGSLTAPSSYEQY
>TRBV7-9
ASSPNRYEQY